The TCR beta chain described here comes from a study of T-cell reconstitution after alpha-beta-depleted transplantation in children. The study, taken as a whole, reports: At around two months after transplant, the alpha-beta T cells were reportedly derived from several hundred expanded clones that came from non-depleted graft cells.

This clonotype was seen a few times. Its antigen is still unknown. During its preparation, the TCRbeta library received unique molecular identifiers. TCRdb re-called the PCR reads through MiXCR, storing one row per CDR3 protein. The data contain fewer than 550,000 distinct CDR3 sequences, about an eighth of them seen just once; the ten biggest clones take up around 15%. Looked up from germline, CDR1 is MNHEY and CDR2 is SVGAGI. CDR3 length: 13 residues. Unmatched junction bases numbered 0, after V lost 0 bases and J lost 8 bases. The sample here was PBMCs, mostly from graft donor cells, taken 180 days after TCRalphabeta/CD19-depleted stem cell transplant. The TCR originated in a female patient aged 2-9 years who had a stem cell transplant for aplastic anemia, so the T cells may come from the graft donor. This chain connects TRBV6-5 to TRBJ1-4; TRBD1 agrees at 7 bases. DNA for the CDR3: TGTGCCAGCAGTTACTCAGGGGGCGAAAAACTGTTTTTT. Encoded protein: CASSYSGGEKLFF.